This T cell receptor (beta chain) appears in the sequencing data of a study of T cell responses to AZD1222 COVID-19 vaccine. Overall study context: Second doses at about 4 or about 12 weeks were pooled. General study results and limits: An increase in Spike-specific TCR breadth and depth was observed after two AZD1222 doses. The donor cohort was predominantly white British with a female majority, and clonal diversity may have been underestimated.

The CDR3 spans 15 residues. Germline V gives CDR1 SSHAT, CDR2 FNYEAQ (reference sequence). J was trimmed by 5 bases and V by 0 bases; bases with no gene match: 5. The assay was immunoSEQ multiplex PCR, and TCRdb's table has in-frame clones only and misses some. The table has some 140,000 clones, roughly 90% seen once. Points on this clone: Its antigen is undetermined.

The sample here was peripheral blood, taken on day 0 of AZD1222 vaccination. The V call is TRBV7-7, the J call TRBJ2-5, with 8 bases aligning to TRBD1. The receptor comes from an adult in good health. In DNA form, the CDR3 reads TGTGCCAGCAGCTTAGCCGCACAGGGGGAGGAGACCCAGTACTTC. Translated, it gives CASSLAAQGEETQYF.